This TCR beta chain is from a study of blood T cell repertoires in COVID-19. Turning to the study itself: COVID-19 samples, acute and convalescent, were from the United States, Italy and Spain. In each case, the material was cDNA or gDNA derived from T cells, B-cell-depleted T cells, or PBMCs.

This CDR3 has 12 amino acids. Germline V lookup: CDR1 SGHDN, CDR2 FVKESK. V lost 2 bases to trimming and J lost 7 bases, with 6 bases between them. Study processing details: How many nucleated cells were present was estimated from reference gene primer amplification. TCRdb's table, derived via immunoSEQ multiplex PCR, lists solely in-frame clones and lacks some. The V and J calls and clone size are taken from that table; D and trimming were inferred from the DNA. The sample lists 150,000 or so clones; over 80% were seen once. This clone appeared a few times. The chain joins TRBV14 to TRBJ1-5; D unresolved. This receptor was obtained from a woman aged 70 to 79 with acute or convalescent COVID-19. Sequenced input: peripheral blood. CDR3 coding DNA: TGTGCCAGCAGCCAACACGGGCAGCCCCAGCATTTT. Translating gives CASSQHGQPQHF.